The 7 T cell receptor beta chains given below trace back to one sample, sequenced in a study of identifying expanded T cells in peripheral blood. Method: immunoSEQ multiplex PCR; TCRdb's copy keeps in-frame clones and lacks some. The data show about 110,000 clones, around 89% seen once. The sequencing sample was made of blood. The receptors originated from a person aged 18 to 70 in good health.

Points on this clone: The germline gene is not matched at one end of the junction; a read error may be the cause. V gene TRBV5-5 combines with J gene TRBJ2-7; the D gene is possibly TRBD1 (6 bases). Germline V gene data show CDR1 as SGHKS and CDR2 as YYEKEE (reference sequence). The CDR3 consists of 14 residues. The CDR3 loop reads CARSLEGGSYEQYF. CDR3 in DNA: TGTGCCAGAAGCTTGGAAGGGGGTTCCTACGAGCAGTACTTC.

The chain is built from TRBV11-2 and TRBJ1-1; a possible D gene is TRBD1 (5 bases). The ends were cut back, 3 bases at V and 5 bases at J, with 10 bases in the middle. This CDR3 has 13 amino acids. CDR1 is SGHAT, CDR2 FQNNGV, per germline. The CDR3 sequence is CASSFSGGTEAFF. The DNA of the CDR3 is TGTGCCAGCAGCTTCTCCGGGGGAACTGAAGCTTTCTTT.

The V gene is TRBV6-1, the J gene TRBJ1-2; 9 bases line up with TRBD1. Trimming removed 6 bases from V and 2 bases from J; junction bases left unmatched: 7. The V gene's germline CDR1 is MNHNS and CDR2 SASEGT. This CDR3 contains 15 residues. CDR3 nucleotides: TGTGCCAGCAGAGCAGACAGGGGGGGAAACTATGGCTACACCTTC. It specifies CASRADRGGNYGYTF.

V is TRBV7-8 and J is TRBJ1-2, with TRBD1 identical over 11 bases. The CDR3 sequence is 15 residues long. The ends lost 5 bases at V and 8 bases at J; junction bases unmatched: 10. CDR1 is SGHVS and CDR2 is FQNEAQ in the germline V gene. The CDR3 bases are TGTGCCAGCAGCCTAGGACAGGGGGCTACGGGAGGCTACACCTTC. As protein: CASSLGQGATGGYTF.

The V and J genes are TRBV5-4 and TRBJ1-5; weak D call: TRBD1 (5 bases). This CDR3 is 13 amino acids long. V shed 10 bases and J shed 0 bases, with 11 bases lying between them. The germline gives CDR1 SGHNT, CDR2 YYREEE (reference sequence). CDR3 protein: CAGSGGSNQPQHF. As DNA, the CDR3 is TGTGCCGGGTCGGGGGGTAGCAATCAGCCCCAGCATTTT. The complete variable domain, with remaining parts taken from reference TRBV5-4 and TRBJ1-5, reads ETGVTQSPTHLIKTRGQQVTLRCSSQSGHNTVSWYQQALGQGPQFIFQYYREEENGRGNFPPRFSGLQFPNYSSELNVNALELDDSALYLCAGSGGSNQPQHFGDGTRLSIL.

CDR3 sequence (DNA): TGTGCCAGCAGCCAACTAGCGGGAGAGTTCTTAGGGGATGAGCAGTTCTTC. Protein sequence: CASSQLAGEFLGDEQFF. The chain recombines TRBV9 with TRBJ2-1, with TRBD2 matching 11 bases. Unmatched junction bases numbered 14, after V lost 4 bases and J lost 8 bases. Per the germline V gene, CDR1 is SGDLS and CDR2 is YYNGEE. This CDR3 is built from 17 residues.

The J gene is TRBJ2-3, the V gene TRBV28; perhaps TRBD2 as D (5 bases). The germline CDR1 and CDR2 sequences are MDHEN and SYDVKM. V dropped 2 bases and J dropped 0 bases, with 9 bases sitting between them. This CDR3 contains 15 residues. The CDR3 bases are TGTGCCAGCAGTTTACCGGGATCTAGCACAGATACGCAGTATTTT. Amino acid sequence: CASSLPGSSTDTQYF.